These 15 T cell receptor beta chains came from one sample sequenced in a study of CD4 and CD8 cells across lung adenocarcinoma regions. TCRdb used MiXCR to reprocess the PCR reads, holding one entry per CDR3 protein. Here the sample spans approximately 8,700 distinct CDR3 sequences, approximately 46% being singletons. Sequenced material: CD8+ T cells from the margin of a lung tumor. The receptors shown here come from a female donor with lung adenocarcinoma. The CD4 and CD8 labels of this study may be unreliable.

On this clonotype: One end of the junction does not line up with germline, which may come from a read error. The rearrangement joins TRBV4-1 to TRBJ2-3, with 11 bases identical to TRBD1. The germline V gene encodes CDR1 MGHRA and CDR2 YSYEKL. The CDR3 is 17 amino acids. CDR3 amino acids: CASSQGPGQGALDTQCF. Written as DNA, the CDR3 is TGCGCCAGCAGCCAAGGACCTGGACAGGGGGCCTTAGATACGCAGTGTTTT.

The chain carries TRBV5-1 and TRBJ2-1; TRBD1 agrees at 9 bases. The CDR3 is 16 residues long. In germline, CDR1 is SGHRS, CDR2 YFSETQ. Germline trimming cut 4 bases from V and 5 bases from J; bases unmatched to any gene: 10. The CDR3 nucleotides read TGCGCCAGCAGCCGTTCTACCGGGACAGGGAACAATGAGCAGTTCTTC. This sequence encodes CASSRSTGTGNNEQFF.

This clonotype was observed a single time. This rearrangement joins TRBV10-3 to TRBJ2-1; 9 positions match TRBD1. Germline CDR1 and CDR2: ENHRY and SYGVKD. The CDR3 runs to 13 residues. The trim removed 6 bases at V and 5 bases at J, leaving 2 bases unmatched. The CDR3 sequence is CAIRGQGDNEQFF. The CDR3 DNA sequence: TGTGCCATCAGGGGACAGGGAGACAATGAGCAGTTCTTC.

This clonotype was counted at least ten times. The final CDR3 position lacks the conserved phenylalanine or tryptophan, pointing to a likely read error. This chain joins TRBV7-2 and TRBJ2-1, with 8 nucleotides matching TRBD1. Near its end, the DNA agrees better with TRBJ2-7, so the J call may be wrong. The CDR3 has 13 residues. Germline CDR1 is SGHTA and CDR2 is FQGNSA. The CDR3 nucleotides read TGTGCCAGCAGTGCGGGACAGGTAACCCCACAGTACGTC. Residues: CASSAGQVTPQYV.

The rearrangement joins TRBV6-5 to TRBJ2-1; 11 nucleotides align to TRBD1. V lost 4 bases, J lost 6 bases, and 2 bases stayed unmatched. Germline V gives CDR1 MNHEY, CDR2 SVGAGI. This CDR3 has 14 amino acids. The CDR3: CASSSGTGGNEQFF. CDR3 nucleotide sequence: TGTGCCAGCAGTTCCGGGACAGGGGGCAATGAGCAGTTCTTC.

This clonotype was seen more than once but under ten times. V gene TRBV20-1 combines with J gene TRBJ2-1; TRBD2 matches at 10 bases. The J call is in doubt because the DNA end fits TRBJ2-5 better. The CDR3 is made up of 14 amino acids. Germline CDR1 reads DFQATT; CDR2 reads SNEGSKA (reference sequence). CDR3 sequence reads: CSAASGSRRETQYF. The DNA of the CDR3 is TGCAGTGCGGCTAGCGGGAGTCGGCGTGAGACCCAGTACTTC.

The gene calls are TRBV6-1 and TRBJ2-2; D is uncertain. The germline gives CDR1 MNHNS, CDR2 SASEGT. The ends were cut back, 6 bases at V and 16 bases at J, with 27 bases in the middle. The CDR3 covers 15 residues. The CDR3 loop reads CASRDPHRNTGTQFF. CDR3 DNA: TGTGCCAGCAGGGACCCCCATAGAAACACCGGTACGCAGTTTTTT.

Remarks on this clonotype: One end of the junction is discordant with germline, which a read error may explain. The J gene is TRBJ2-1, the V gene TRBV7-6, with TRBD2 matching 16 bases. Gene TRBJ2-7 matches the end of the DNA better, so the J call may be wrong. Per germline, CDR1 SGHVS and CDR2 FNYEAQ. The CDR3 spans 15 residues. The CDR3, as DNA: TGTGCCACCAGCTGGGGACTAGCGGGAGGGAATGAGCAGTACTTC. Translation gives CATSWGLAGGNEQYF.

This chain connects TRBV6-1 to TRBJ2-1; tentative D call: TRBD1 (6 bases). The closer fit of TRBJ2-7 to the DNA end suggests the J call may be wrong. CDR3 length: 16 amino acids. Germline V gives CDR1 MNHNS, CDR2 SASEGT. The CDR3 DNA reads as TGTGCCAGCAGTGAAGAACCGGACAGTCGTTATACGGAGCAGTACTTC. Translated: CASSEEPDSRYTEQYF.

This clonotype was detected only once. This chain connects TRBV7-2 to TRBJ2-5, with 8 bases that match TRBD2. The J call is uncertain, as TRBJ2-7 better fits the DNA end. This CDR3 has 16 residues. Per germline, CDR1 SGHTA and CDR2 FQGNSA. This chain's CDR3 is CASSLGGGGGTYEQYF. The CDR3 coding sequence is TGTGCCAGCAGCTTAGGAGGCGGCGGGGGGACCTACGAGCAGTACTTC.

In its sample, this clonotype ranks as medium-sized. V is TRBV10-1 and J is TRBJ2-2; D might be TRBD2 (7 bases). The CDR3 extends over 15 amino acids. Trimming removed 2 bases at V and 6 bases at J, with 13 bases between. The germline V gene has CDR1 WNHNN and CDR2 SYGVQD (reference sequence). The CDR3 region has the DNA TGCGCCAGCAGTGAGAGGGGGGGGAGGGCCGGGGAGCTGTTTTTT. Translated: CASSERGGRAGELFF.

The CDR3 here is CAVIGGGDQETQYF. The CDR3 region has the DNA TGTGCCGTGATCGGGGGGGGTGACCAAGAGACCCAGTACTTC. The rearrangement joins TRBV10-3 to TRBJ2-5, with 8 bases aligning to TRBD2. Germline V CDR1 and CDR2: ENHRY, SYGVKD. The trim removed 11 bases at V and 0 bases at J, leaving 8 bases unmatched. CDR3 length: 14 amino acids.

A remark on this clonotype: Relative to the germline gene, one junction end is altered; a read error may explain this. This rearrangement joins TRBV27 to TRBJ2-5, with a weak D call TRBD2 (7 bases). CDR3 length: 16 residues. The germline gives CDR1 MNHEY, CDR2 SMNVEV (reference sequence). In DNA form, the CDR3 reads TGTGCCAGCGGGGGGAAGGGGGGCGGGGGTACAGAGACGCAGTATTTC. Protein product: CASGGKGGGGTETQYF.

This clonotype has a handful of counts. The V call is TRBV5-1, the J call TRBJ2-5; possible D gene TRBD2, 5 bases. Trimming removed 5 bases at V and 9 bases at J, with 17 bases between. This CDR3 region has 13 residues. Germline V gives CDR1 SGHRS, CDR2 YFSETQ. CDR3 sequence reads: CASRKDEGGAQYF. In DNA, the CDR3 is TGCGCCAGCAGAAAAGACGAGGGTGGGGCCCAGTACTTC.

The J gene is TRBJ2-1, the V gene TRBV6-1; TRBD2 matches at 9 bases. This CDR3 contains 15 residues. V gave up 3 bases and J gave up 3 bases; unmatched junction bases: 3. Germline loops: CDR1 MNHNS, CDR2 SASEGT. The CDR3: CASSEGSGSYNEQFF. CDR3 nucleotides: TGTGCCAGCAGTGAGGGTAGCGGGAGCTACAATGAGCAGTTCTTC.